Listed below are T cell receptor beta chains from one sample, sequenced in a study of graft-versus-host responses after intestinal transplantation. The data were produced by immunoSEQ multiplex PCR, yet TCRdb's version contains in-frame clones alone and is incomplete. The sample shows 57,000 or so clones, around nine tenths of them seen only once. Source: PBMCs, taken almost 120 days after intestinal transplantation. Receptors originate from a human patient who received an intestinal transplant, so some T cells may come from the graft donor. Each CDR3 is given with its conserved first and last residue. Each record gives: clone size, D gene, J gene, V gene, CDR3 protein, CDR3 DNA. A D gene is named only where the DNA matches it firmly. The size field is filled for only some rows; it gives once, few, many or a size class.

clone_size: -; d_call: -; j_call: TRBJ2-1; v_call: TRBV9; cdr3_aa: CASSVRSGGRDEQFF; cdr3_nt: TGTGCCAGCAGCGTGAGGTCGGGGGGCCGCGATGAGCAGTTCTTC
clone_size: once; d_call: TRBD1; j_call: TRBJ2-7; v_call: TRBV5-1; cdr3_aa: CASSNRTGVEQYF; cdr3_nt: TGCGCCAGCAGCAACAGGACAGGGGTCGAGCAGTACTTC
clone_size: -; d_call: -; j_call: TRBJ1-2; v_call: TRBV19; cdr3_aa: CASTPFSAGADYGYTF; cdr3_nt: TGTGCCAGTACCCCCTTTTCGGCAGGGGCAGACTATGGCTACACCTTC
clone_size: once; d_call: -; j_call: TRBJ2-2; v_call: TRBV28; cdr3_aa: CASSFPSLPGPGELFF; cdr3_nt: TGTGCCAGCAGTTTCCCCTCACTCCCGGGCCCCGGGGAGCTGTTTTTT
clone_size: -; d_call: TRBD1; j_call: TRBJ2-7; v_call: TRBV7-7; cdr3_aa: CASSEGQGLAYEQYF; cdr3_nt: TGTGCCAGCAGCGAGGGACAGGGGCTAGCCTACGAGCAGTACTTC
clone_size: -; d_call: TRBD2; j_call: TRBJ2-6; v_call: TRBV5-1; cdr3_aa: CASSLGAGAGANVLTF; cdr3_nt: TGCGCCAGCAGCTTGGGTGCGGGAGCTGGGGCCAACGTCCTGACTTTC
clone_size: -; d_call: TRBD1; j_call: TRBJ2-1; v_call: TRBV29-1; cdr3_aa: CSVEEGQLYNEQFF; cdr3_nt: TGCAGCGTTGAAGAGGGACAGTTATACAATGAGCAGTTCTTC
clone_size: -; d_call: -; j_call: TRBJ1-1; v_call: TRBV18; cdr3_aa: CASSHQGPEAFF; cdr3_nt: TGTGCCAGCTCTCATCAGGGGCCTGAAGCTTTCTTT
clone_size: -; d_call: TRBD1; j_call: TRBJ1-2; v_call: TRBV27; cdr3_aa: CASSPRRDRGWGNYGYTF; cdr3_nt: TGTGCCAGCAGTCCGCGCCGGGACAGGGGTTGGGGTAACTATGGCTACACCTTC
clone_size: -; d_call: -; j_call: TRBJ2-2; v_call: TRBV5-1; cdr3_aa: CASSPDSGVGTGELFF; cdr3_nt: TGCGCCAGCAGCCCGGACTCGGGTGTGGGCACCGGGGAGCTGTTTTTT
clone_size: -; d_call: -; j_call: TRBJ1-1; v_call: TRBV28; cdr3_aa: CASSFSRTAGLDTEAFF; cdr3_nt: TGTGCCAGCAGTTTTTCCCGAACTGCAGGGCTCGACACTGAAGCTTTCTTT
clone_size: -; d_call: -; j_call: TRBJ2-2; v_call: TRBV9; cdr3_aa: CASSVQNRAANTGELFF; cdr3_nt: TGTGCCAGCAGCGTTCAAAACAGGGCTGCGAACACCGGGGAGCTGTTTTTT
clone_size: few; d_call: -; j_call: TRBJ1-6; v_call: TRBV30; cdr3_aa: CAWSVRGSFGPLHF; cdr3_nt: TGTGCCTGGAGTGTACGGGGATCATTTGGGCCCCTCCACTTT
clone_size: -; d_call: TRBD2; j_call: TRBJ2-7; v_call: TRBV2; cdr3_aa: CASLPTRGLDNEQYF; cdr3_nt: TGTGCCAGCCTTCCTACCAGGGGACTAGATAACGAGCAGTACTTC
clone_size: -; d_call: TRBD1; j_call: TRBJ2-4; v_call: TRBV2; cdr3_aa: CARLLGTGALLAKNIQYF; cdr3_nt: TGTGCCAGGTTACTCGGGACAGGGGCGCTCCTAGCCAAAAACATTCAGTACTTC
clone_size: -; d_call: -; j_call: TRBJ2-7; v_call: TRBV4-1; cdr3_aa: CASSPQGLSSYEQYF; cdr3_nt: TGCGCCAGCAGCCCCCAAGGACTCTCATCCTACGAGCAGTACTTC
clone_size: -; d_call: -; j_call: TRBJ1-2; v_call: TRBV30; cdr3_aa: CAWDTRGYTF; cdr3_nt: TGTGCCTGGGACACGCGTGGCTACACCTTC
clone_size: -; d_call: -; j_call: TRBJ2-1; v_call: TRBV19; cdr3_aa: CASSFNNEQFF; cdr3_nt: TGTGCCAGTTCCTTTAATAATGAGCAGTTCTTC
clone_size: -; d_call: TRBD1; j_call: TRBJ1-1; v_call: TRBV12-5; cdr3_aa: CASGPGQGVDTEAFF; cdr3_nt: TGTGCTAGTGGTCCCGGACAGGGCGTGGACACTGAAGCTTTCTTT
clone_size: -; d_call: -; j_call: TRBJ2-1; v_call: TRBV20-1; cdr3_aa: CSASRHNEQFF; cdr3_nt: TGCAGTGCTAGTCGTCACAATGAGCAGTTCTTC
clone_size: -; d_call: -; j_call: TRBJ2-3; v_call: TRBV29-1; cdr3_aa: CSVATVTDTQYF; cdr3_nt: TGCAGCGTTGCGACGGTCACAGATACGCAGTATTTT
clone_size: -; d_call: TRBD1; j_call: TRBJ2-1; v_call: TRBV7-8; cdr3_aa: CASSSSTGTAFRYNEQFF; cdr3_nt: TGTGCCAGCAGCTCGTCAACCGGGACAGCCTTTAGGTACAATGAGCAGTTCTTC
clone_size: once; d_call: TRBD1; j_call: TRBJ2-7; v_call: TRBV25-1; cdr3_aa: CASSGTGLYEQYF; cdr3_nt: TGTGCCAGTTCCGGGACAGGGTTATACGAGCAGTACTTC
clone_size: -; d_call: -; j_call: TRBJ2-2; v_call: TRBV29-1; cdr3_aa: CSAPGFNGELFF; cdr3_nt: TGCAGCGCCCCGGGGTTTAATGGGGAGCTGTTTTTT
clone_size: few; d_call: -; j_call: TRBJ1-1; v_call: TRBV5-6; cdr3_aa: CASSLMLVLNTEAFF; cdr3_nt: TGTGCCAGCAGCTTGATGTTGGTTTTGAACACTGAAGCTTTCTTT
clone_size: -; d_call: -; j_call: TRBJ2-3; v_call: TRBV7-3; cdr3_aa: CASSLTGLDTQYF; cdr3_nt: TGTGCCAGCAGCTTAACGGGACTAGATACGCAGTATTTT
clone_size: -; d_call: -; j_call: TRBJ2-7; v_call: TRBV29-1; cdr3_aa: CSVTRDSYEQYF; cdr3_nt: TGCAGCGTAACCAGGGATTCCTACGAGCAGTACTTC
clone_size: -; d_call: -; j_call: TRBJ1-2; v_call: TRBV6-6; cdr3_aa: CAIQDSLENGYTF; cdr3_nt: TGTGCCATCCAAGACAGTTTGGAAAATGGCTACACCTTC
clone_size: -; d_call: -; j_call: TRBJ1-6; v_call: TRBV18; cdr3_aa: CASSPSRGRDNSPLHF; cdr3_nt: TGTGCCAGCTCACCCTCGCGAGGCAGGGACAATTCACCCCTCCACTTT
clone_size: -; d_call: -; j_call: TRBJ1-5; v_call: TRBV27; cdr3_aa: CASKELQGNQPQHF; cdr3_nt: TGTGCCAGCAAGGAGTTACAGGGAAATCAGCCCCAGCATTTT
clone_size: -; d_call: -; j_call: TRBJ1-1; v_call: TRBV6-5; cdr3_aa: CASSEGGAEAFF; cdr3_nt: TGTGCCAGCAGTGAAGGCGGGGCTGAAGCTTTCTTT
clone_size: few; d_call: -; j_call: TRBJ2-7; v_call: TRBV5-5; cdr3_aa: CASSLGGRQASYEQYF; cdr3_nt: TGTGCCAGCAGCTTGGGAGGCCGACAGGCCTCCTACGAGCAGTACTTC
clone_size: -; d_call: TRBD1; j_call: TRBJ1-5; v_call: TRBV2; cdr3_aa: CASSSDRNSNQPQHF; cdr3_nt: TGTGCCAGCAGTTCGGACAGGAATAGCAATCAGCCCCAGCATTTT
clone_size: -; d_call: -; j_call: TRBJ2-5; v_call: TRBV19; cdr3_aa: CASSVTRTGVGETQYF; cdr3_nt: TGTGCCAGTAGTGTAACAAGGACCGGGGTCGGGGAGACCCAGTACTTC
clone_size: once; d_call: -; j_call: TRBJ2-3; v_call: TRBV15; cdr3_aa: CATSRSRFTDTQYF; cdr3_nt: TGTGCCACCAGCAGGTCGCGGTTCACAGATACGCAGTATTTT
clone_size: -; d_call: -; j_call: TRBJ2-7; v_call: TRBV28; cdr3_aa: CASKGRDLYEQYF; cdr3_nt: TGTGCCAGCAAGGGCAGGGACCTTTACGAGCAGTACTTC
clone_size: -; d_call: -; j_call: TRBJ1-1; v_call: TRBV2; cdr3_aa: CASSGYRARTDTEAFF; cdr3_nt: TGTGCCAGCAGTGGATATAGGGCAAGGACGGACACTGAAGCTTTCTTT
clone_size: -; d_call: -; j_call: TRBJ2-7; v_call: TRBV5-6; cdr3_aa: CASSLLRNEQYF; cdr3_nt: TGTGCCAGCAGCTTGCTAAGAAACGAGCAGTACTTC
clone_size: -; d_call: -; j_call: TRBJ1-4; v_call: TRBV2; cdr3_aa: CASGGTSNEKLFF; cdr3_nt: TGTGCCAGCGGAGGGACCTCTAATGAAAAACTGTTTTTT
clone_size: -; d_call: -; j_call: TRBJ1-1; v_call: TRBV5-4; cdr3_aa: CASSLTGSEAFF; cdr3_nt: TGTGCCAGCAGCCTCACAGGGAGTGAAGCTTTCTTT
clone_size: -; d_call: -; j_call: TRBJ2-2; v_call: TRBV5-1; cdr3_aa: CASSPLAGGELFF; cdr3_nt: TGCGCCAGCAGCCCCTTGGCAGGCGGGGAGCTGTTTTTT
clone_size: few; d_call: TRBD2; j_call: TRBJ2-7; v_call: TRBV4-1; cdr3_aa: CASSQMLELAGVGEQYF; cdr3_nt: TGCGCCAGCAGCCAAATGCTCGAACTAGCGGGAGTGGGTGAGCAGTACTTC
clone_size: -; d_call: -; j_call: TRBJ2-7; v_call: TRBV5-6; cdr3_aa: CASAPPGPGHYEQYF; cdr3_nt: TGTGCCAGCGCCCCGCCGGGCCCGGGGCACTACGAGCAGTACTTC
clone_size: -; d_call: TRBD2; j_call: TRBJ2-2; v_call: TRBV9; cdr3_aa: CASSVIAGAGELFF; cdr3_nt: TGTGCCAGCAGCGTAATAGCGGGAGCCGGGGAGCTGTTTTTT
clone_size: -; d_call: -; j_call: TRBJ2-3; v_call: TRBV19; cdr3_aa: CASSTRTDTQYF; cdr3_nt: TGTGCCAGTAGTACAAGGACAGATACGCAGTATTTT
clone_size: -; d_call: TRBD2; j_call: TRBJ2-7; v_call: TRBV7-2; cdr3_aa: CASSLGTSGGTSYEQYF; cdr3_nt: TGTGCCAGCAGCTTAGGTACTAGCGGGGGGACCTCCTACGAGCAGTACTTC
clone_size: -; d_call: -; j_call: TRBJ2-1; v_call: TRBV7-2; cdr3_aa: CASSRTSEQFF; cdr3_nt: TGTGCCAGCAGTCGTACATCTGAGCAGTTCTTC
clone_size: -; d_call: -; j_call: TRBJ2-7; v_call: TRBV19; cdr3_aa: CASSVTDTYEQYF; cdr3_nt: TGTGCCAGTAGTGTGACAGATACCTACGAGCAGTACTTC
clone_size: -; d_call: -; j_call: TRBJ1-5; v_call: TRBV5-4; cdr3_aa: CARSAGVRTRYQPQHF; cdr3_nt: TGTGCCCGGTCGGCGGGGGTCCGCACACGTTATCAGCCCCAGCATTTT
clone_size: -; d_call: -; j_call: TRBJ1-5; v_call: TRBV2; cdr3_aa: CASSESAYQPQHF; cdr3_nt: TGTGCCAGCAGTGAGTCGGCCTATCAGCCCCAGCATTTT
clone_size: -; d_call: -; j_call: TRBJ2-5; v_call: TRBV2; cdr3_aa: CASSEGGRRRETQYF; cdr3_nt: TGTGCCAGCAGTGAGGGGGGACGTCGCCGAGAGACCCAGTACTTC
clone_size: -; d_call: -; j_call: TRBJ1-2; v_call: TRBV6-1; cdr3_aa: CASSEGGHPNYGYTF; cdr3_nt: TGTGCCAGCAGTGAAGGCGGGCATCCAAACTATGGCTACACCTTC
clone_size: few; d_call: -; j_call: TRBJ1-2; v_call: TRBV18; cdr3_aa: CASSPPAGDASNYGYTF; cdr3_nt: TGTGCCAGCTCACCACCGGCCGGGGACGCTTCTAACTATGGCTACACCTTC